This TCR beta chain was retrieved from a study of T cells after yellow fever vaccination. General study findings and limits: Detected again after the booster were most primary-vaccination clones, at 96% CD4 and about 89% CD8. Of the clonotypes, a small share occurred in both CD4 and CD8 compartments.

Generation of TCR cDNA used 5'RACE template switching (which added a universal primer site and UMIs). TCRdb fed the 5' RACE reads into MiXCR, producing one record per CDR3 protein. The sample has around 550,000 distinct CDR3 sequences; 15% to 20% are singletons. This clonotype has more than one count but fewer than ten. The target antigen is unknown. Germline assignment: CDR1 KGHDR and CDR2 SFDVKD. V was shortened by 2 bases and J by 6 bases, with 11 bases between the two germline ends. The CDR3 has 14 residues. The chain joins TRBV24-1 to TRBJ2-3; no firm D call. Sequenced here: PBMCs, sampled 15 days after the yellow fever booster vaccination. The source is a young man who received the YFV17D yellow fever vaccine. The CDR3 bases are TGTGCCACCAGTGATTCGCCCCCCCGGGATACGCAGTATTTT. Encoded protein: CATSDSPPRDTQYF.